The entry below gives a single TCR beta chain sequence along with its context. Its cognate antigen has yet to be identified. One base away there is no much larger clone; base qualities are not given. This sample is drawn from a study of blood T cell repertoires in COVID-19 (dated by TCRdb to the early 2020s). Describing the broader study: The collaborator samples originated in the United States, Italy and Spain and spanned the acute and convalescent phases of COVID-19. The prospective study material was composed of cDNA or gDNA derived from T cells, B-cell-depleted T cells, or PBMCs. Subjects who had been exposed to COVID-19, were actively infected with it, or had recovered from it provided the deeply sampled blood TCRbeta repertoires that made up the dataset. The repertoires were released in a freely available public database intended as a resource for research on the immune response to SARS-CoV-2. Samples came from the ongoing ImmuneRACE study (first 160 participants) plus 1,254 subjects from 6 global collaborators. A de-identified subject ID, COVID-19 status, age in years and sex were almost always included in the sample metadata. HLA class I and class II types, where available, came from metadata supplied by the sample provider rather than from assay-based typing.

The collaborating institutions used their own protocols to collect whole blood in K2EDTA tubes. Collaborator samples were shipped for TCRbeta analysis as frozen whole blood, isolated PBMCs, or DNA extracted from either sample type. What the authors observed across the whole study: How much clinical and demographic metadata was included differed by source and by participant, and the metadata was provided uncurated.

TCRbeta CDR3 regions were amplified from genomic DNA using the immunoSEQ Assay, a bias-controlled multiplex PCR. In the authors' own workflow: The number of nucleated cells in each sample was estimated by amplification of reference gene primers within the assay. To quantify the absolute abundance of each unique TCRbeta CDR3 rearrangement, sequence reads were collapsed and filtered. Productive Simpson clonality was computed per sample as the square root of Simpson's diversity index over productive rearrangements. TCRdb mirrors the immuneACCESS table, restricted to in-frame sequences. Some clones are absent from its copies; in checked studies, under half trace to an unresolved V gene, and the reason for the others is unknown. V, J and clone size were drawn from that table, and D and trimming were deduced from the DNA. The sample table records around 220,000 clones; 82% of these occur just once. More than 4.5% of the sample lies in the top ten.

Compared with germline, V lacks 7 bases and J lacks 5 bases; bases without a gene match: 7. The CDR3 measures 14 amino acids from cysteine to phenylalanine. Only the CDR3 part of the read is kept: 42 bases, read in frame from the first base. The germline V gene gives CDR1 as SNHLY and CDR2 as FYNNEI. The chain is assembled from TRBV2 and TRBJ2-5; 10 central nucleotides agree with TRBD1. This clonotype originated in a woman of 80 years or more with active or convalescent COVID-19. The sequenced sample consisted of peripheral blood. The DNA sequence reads TGTGCCAGCAAGCGGGACAGGGGTTCGGAGACCCAGTACTTC. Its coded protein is CASKRDRGSETQYF.